This TCR beta chain was found in a study of T cells in Graves' hyperthyroidism and ophthalmopathy. For the study at large: Peripheral blood was drawn at first diagnosis, prior to all treatment. Overall study results and limits: Among clonotypes expanded in thyroid above 0.001, most were also found in blood. The authors' 13 V-J model separated ophthalmopathy from stable hyperthyroidism.

This clonotype was recorded at least ten times. Antigen: not known. Ophthalmopathy cases met thresholds of Clinical Activity Score at least 3, NOSPECS grade at least 4 and duration under 3 months. J lost 2 bases, V lost 1 base, and 5 bases had no gene match. Germline assignment: CDR1 LGHNA and CDR2 YNFKEQ. The length of the CDR3 is 16 residues. What was amplified from RNA transcripts were TCR beta CDR3 regions. When the TCR CDR3 underwent first-round RT-PCR, the HTBI primer set was used. One entry per CDR3 protein results from TCRdb running MiXCR on the multiplex PCR reads. The table records hundreds of thousands of distinct CDR3 sequences, more than 15% of them present only once.

The V gene is TRBV4-2, the J gene TRBJ1-2, with 9 bases lining up with TRBD1. The specimen was blood. The clonotype was recovered from a woman aged 40 to 50 with Graves' ophthalmopathy. The CDR3 here is CASSQATQGANYGYTF. CDR3 in DNA: TGTGCCAGCAGCCAAGCCACACAGGGGGCCAACTATGGCTACACCTTC.